This T cell receptor beta chain is from a study of T cell changes during pregnancy in multiple sclerosis. V trimming: 6 bases; J trimming: 2 bases; junction bases outside the gene matches: 7. The CDR3 has 15 amino acids. The germline gives CDR1 MRHNA, CDR2 SNTAGT. Clones were sequenced by immunoSEQ multiplex PCR, and TCRdb holds only the in-frame ones, with some missing. The sample lists some 89,000 clones, 85% to 95% seen once, with about 2.3% in the top ten. The chain couples TRBV6-4 to TRBJ2-1; 7 bases map to TRBD1. The specimen was peripheral blood, collected in the third trimester of pregnancy. The receptor was derived from a female donor with multiple sclerosis, enrolled in a pregnancy study. Here the CDR3 DNA reads TGTGCCAGCAGCCCCGGGACAGACGCCTACAATGAGCAGTTCTTC. The encoded protein is CASSPGTDAYNEQFF.